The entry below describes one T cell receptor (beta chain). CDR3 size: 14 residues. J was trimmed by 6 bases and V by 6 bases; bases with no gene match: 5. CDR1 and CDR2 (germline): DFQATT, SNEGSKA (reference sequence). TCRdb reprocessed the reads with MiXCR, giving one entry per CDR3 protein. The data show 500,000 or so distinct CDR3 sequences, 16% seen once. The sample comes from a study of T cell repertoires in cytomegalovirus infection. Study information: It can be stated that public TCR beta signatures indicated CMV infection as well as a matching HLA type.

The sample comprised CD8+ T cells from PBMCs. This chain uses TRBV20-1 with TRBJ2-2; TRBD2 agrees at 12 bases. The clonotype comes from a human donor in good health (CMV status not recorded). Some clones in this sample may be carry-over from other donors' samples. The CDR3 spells CSAPSGRVAGELFF. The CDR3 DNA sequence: TGCAGTGCGCCTAGCGGGAGGGTCGCCGGGGAGCTGTTTTTT.